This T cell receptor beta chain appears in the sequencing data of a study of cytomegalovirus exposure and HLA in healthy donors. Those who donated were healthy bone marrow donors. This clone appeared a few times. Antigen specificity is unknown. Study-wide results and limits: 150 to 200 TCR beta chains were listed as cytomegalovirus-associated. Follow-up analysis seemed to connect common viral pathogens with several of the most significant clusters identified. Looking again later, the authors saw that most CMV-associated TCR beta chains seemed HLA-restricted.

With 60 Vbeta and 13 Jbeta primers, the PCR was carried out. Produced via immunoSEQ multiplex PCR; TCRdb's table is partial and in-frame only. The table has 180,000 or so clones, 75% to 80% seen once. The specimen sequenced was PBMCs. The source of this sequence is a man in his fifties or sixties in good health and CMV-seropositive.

The CDR3 DNA sequence: TGTGCCAGCAGTGACCAGGGGGTGAACACTGAAGCTTTCTTT. Its translation is CASSDQGVNTEAFF. The rearrangement joins TRBV6-1 to TRBJ1-1, with 7 bases that match TRBD1. CDR1 and CDR2 (germline): MNHNS, SASEGT. This CDR3 comprises 14 residues. V dropped 3 bases and J dropped 0; count of bases not matched to a gene: 1.